This T cell receptor delta chain derives from a study of Vγ9Vδ2 T cells in congenital toxoplasmosis (dated by TCRdb to the early 2020s). For context, the study as a whole: IgG, IgM and IgA serology, Western blot and an in-house interferon-gamma release assay were used to diagnose congenital toxoplasmosis. Infant repertoires were sequenced at 2 months after birth and at 1 year of age. This study compared the CDR3 repertoires of the gamma and delta chains in sorted blood gammadelta T cells from congenitally T. gondii-infected infants versus uninfected infants. At 2 months, TCR sequencing included five or six infected and some eleven uninfected infants, and at 1 year it included 3 infected and 4 uninfected infants.

The same treatment, using spiramycin and/or pyrimethamine plus sulfadiazine plus folinic acid, was given to mothers of both infected and uninfected infants. Every infant, whether infected or uninfected, was delivered at term, after more than 37 weeks of gestation. Approximately 1,000 uL of blood was turned into PBMCs through Lymphoprep gradient centrifugation, and the PBMCs were then cryopreserved in liquid nitrogen and sent to Belgium. After thawing, the PBMCs were labeled with Zombie NIR viability dye and stained with antibodies against CD3, TCR gammadelta, Vgamma9 and Vdelta2. Sorting of CD3+ TCRgammadelta+ T cells was performed on a FACSAria III, with a mean purity of about 98%. For each sample, the RNeasy Micro Kit was used to isolate RNA from about 10,000 sorted gammadelta T cells. The infants were born to mothers who were enrolled with primary T. gondii infection during pregnancy. Peripheral blood samples from the infants were taken at an outpatient microbiology and virology center in Pavia, Italy.

Regarding this clone: Its antigen is not yet known. One base separates it from a far larger clone, so it is likely a read error. This specimen includes other DNA sequences encoding the same CDR3.

Study-level results and caveats: The repertoire differences between infected and uninfected infants were less clear at 1 year of age than at 2 months. High prevalence of a public TRGV9 clonotype was observed in both infected and uninfected infants. At 2 months, TRGV9 and TRDV2 CDR3s of infected infants appeared to carry fewer N additions than uninfected infants, especially TRDV2-TRDJ1 sequences. Germline-encoded fetal-type TRDV2 CDR3 sequences seemed more prevalent in infected than uninfected roughly 2-month-old infants, suggesting an in utero expansion footprint. Two months was the earliest age with enough suitable sample material for TCR repertoire analysis, so newborn repertoires were not sequenced.

Template-switch reverse transcription with SuperScript II was used to generate cDNA, with TRGC- and TRDC-specific primers combined in a single tube. The TRGC primer was designed for binding to both the TRGC1 and TRGC2 constant genes. The KAPA Real-Time Library Amplification Kit was used to amplify TRG and TRD, and AMPure XP beads were used for purification between steps. Index PCR with the Nextera XT Index Kit was used to attach the Illumina sequencing adapters. Sequencing of TRG and TRD amplicons was performed on an Illumina MiSeq with the V2 300 kit, and 150 bp paired-end reads were generated. Under the source paper's analysis protocol: Before any further analysis, FastQC version 0.11.8 was used to check read quality. Reads were aligned against the TRG or TRD reference genes from GenBank, and CDR3 sequences were constructed using MiXCR version 3.0.3. Default MiXCR settings were kept, except that 3 rather than 5 consecutive nucleotides were used to assemble TRDD gene segments. N additions, CDR3 length, J segment length and clonotype sharing between samples were all calculated using VDJtools version 1.2.1. Out-of-frame CDR3 sequences and those containing stop codons were excluded from analysis. To look for overlap, the infant repertoires were checked against previously published Vgamma9Vdelta2 repertoires from fetal, cord blood and adult blood. TCRdb called clones anew from the public reads via CATT; matching DNA rows were later pooled. TCRdb's processing, not the authors', yielded these V and J calls. The sample table lists over 700 delta-chain clones, about 20% of them with a count of one. The ten most abundant clones make up roughly 14% of the sample.

CDR1 and CDR2 are read off the germline V gene as TSWWSYY and QGS. CDR3 length: 24 amino acids, cysteine to phenylalanine. Only the CDR3 part of the read is kept: 72 bases, read in frame from the first base. Germline trimming amounts to 5 bases on V and 0 bases on J, with 31 as the count of junction bases outside the gene matches. This sequence uses TRDV1 and TRDJ4; 12 bases in the junction line up with TRDD3. The clonotype comes from a child under 10 years old born to a mother with Toxoplasma gondii infection during pregnancy, either congenitally infected or uninfected (not recorded which). The sample comprised gamma-delta T cells from blood. The CDR3: CALGPRQVLPLTGGYMGVARPLIF. The nucleotides are TGTGCTCTTGGGCCCAGACAGGTACTTCCCCTAACTGGGGGATACATGGGGGTGGCCAGACCCCTGATCTTT.